Below, 25 T cell receptor delta chains from the same sample are listed, as sequenced in a study of gamma-delta chains in newborns, infants, children. TCRdb redid clone calling on the reads using CATT. Here the sample spans a few thousand delta-chain clones, about 5% being singletons. The sequencing input was blood. The receptors were gathered from a child who was a newborn, infant or young child, either healthy, febrile or measles-vaccinated (not recorded which).

The table lists this clone with a few counts. The CDR3 region is CACGRLGYTDKLIF. As DNA, the CDR3 is TGTGCCTGTGGCCGTCTGGGTTACACCGATAAACTCATCTTT. The V gene is TRDV2, the J gene TRDJ1; possible D gene TRDD3, 5 bases. Trimming cost V 5 bases and J 0 bases, with 12 bases left between them. CDR1 and CDR2 (germline): GEAIGNYY, EKD. The CDR3 consists of 14 residues.

The chain carries TRDV3 and TRDJ1, with TRDD3 identical over 10 bases. TCRdb leaves out the J gene; it was filled in here by matching the DNA to germline. Germline assignment: CDR1 TVYSNPD and CDR2 GDNSRS (reference sequence). The CDR3 extends over 19 amino acids. V shed 5 bases, J shed 3 bases, and the junction held 24 bases outside the gene matches. CDR3 bases: TGTGCCGCTCTAGTTCCTACGTACCTGGGGGATAGAGGGGCCGATAAACTCATCTTT. Protein sequence: CAALVPTYLGDRGADKLIF.

On this clone itself: One end of the junction varies from germline; a read error may be responsible. This chain uses TRDV2 with TRDJ3; 7 positions agree with TRDD3. From germline, CDR1 is GEAIGNYY and CDR2 EKD. The CDR3 length is 20 residues. In DNA, the CDR3 is TGTGCCTGTGACACCGTGACTGGGGAAAATGAACCCTGGGGCACCCGACAGATGTTTTTC. Amino acid sequence: CACDTVTGENEPWGTRQMFF.

Concerning this clone: The protein given in TCRdb and the translation of the DNA differ at residue 12, and the sequence presented here derives from the DNA. J is TRDJ2 and V is TRDV2; TRDD3 aligns across 9 bases. Germline V gene data show CDR1 as GEAIGNYY and CDR2 as EKD. The junction had 11 bases not matched to a gene; V was cut back by 0 bases and J by 4 bases. The CDR3 has 18 amino acids. The CDR3 here is CACDTVGLGDPPTAQLFF. The CDR3 DNA is TGTGCCTGTGACACCGTGGGGCTGGGGGATCCTCCGACAGCACAACTCTTCTTT.

This clone was counted only a few times. This rearrangement joins TRDV2 to TRDJ3, with 11 bases aligning to TRDD3. Per the germline V gene, CDR1 is GEAIGNYY and CDR2 is EKD. Trimming removed 0 bases from V and 0 bases from J; junction bases left unmatched: 9. This CDR3 region has 21 residues. The CDR3 DNA reads TGTGCCTGTGACACCGTACTGGGGGATATCGGAAGCTCCTGGGACACCCGACAGATGTTTTTC. It encodes CACDTVLGDIGSSWDTRQMFF.

This clone was seen more than once but under ten times. The chain combines TRDV1 with TRDJ1; TRDD3 matches at 12 bases. Germline V gene sequence: CDR1 TSWWSYY, CDR2 QGS. The CDR3 consists of 21 residues. V shed 5 bases and J 0 bases; nucleotides not matched to a gene: 19. The CDR3 DNA is TGTGCTCTTGGGAAGCCCACTTCCGCCGTACTGGGGGATACCCACACCGATAAACTCATCTTT. This encodes CALGKPTSAVLGDTHTDKLIF.

This clone ranks as medium-sized. The chain carries TRDV2 and TRDJ3; 11 bases align to TRDD3. J gave up 1 base and V 1 base, and 5 bases lay outside the gene matches. CDR1 and CDR2 (germline): GEAIGNYY, EKD. This CDR3 spans 19 amino acids. As DNA, the CDR3 is TGTGCCTGTGACACTCTGGGGGATACAACGTCCTGGGACACCCGACAGATGTTTTTC. It specifies CACDTLGDTTSWDTRQMFF.

This clone was detected a few times. The germline gene is not matched at one end of the junction; a read error may be the cause. The chain uses TRDV3 and TRDJ1, with 11 bases matching TRDD3. This CDR3 is 16 amino acids long. Germline-derived CDR1 and CDR2 are TVYSNPD and GDNSRS (reference sequence). The CDR3 region is CAFNGGNWGITGKLIF. CDR3 bases: TGTGCCTTTAACGGAGGAAACTGGGGGATAACCGGTAAACTCATCTTT.

By share, this clone counts as medium-sized. The chain employs TRDV2 and TRDJ1; 7 bases match TRDD3. TCRdb records no J gene; here it was assigned by comparing the DNA to germline. Germline V gene lookup returns CDR1 GEAIGNYY and CDR2 EKD. The V gene end was trimmed by 0 bases and the J gene end by 2 bases; junction bases not matched to a gene: 8. The CDR3 is 16 residues long. As DNA, the CDR3 is TGTGCCTGTGACACCGTTATGGCGGGGGATACCGATAAACTCATCTTT. This encodes CACDTVMAGDTDKLIF.

Note on this clone: The mismatch at residue 9 between this DNA's translation and the TCRdb protein of a much larger clone likely reflects a read error; the protein shown is translated from the DNA. The J gene is TRDJ3, the V gene TRDV2; 9 bases are shared with TRDD3. V lost 0 bases, J lost 1 base, and 3 bases stayed unmatched. The length of the CDR3 is 18 residues. Germline V gives CDR1 GEAIGNYY, CDR2 EKD. As DNA, the CDR3 is TGTGCCTGTGACACCGTGGGGGATAGATCCTGGGACACCCGACAGATGTTTTTC. Translation gives CACDTVGDRSWDTRQMFF.

This clone was counted a few times. The rearrangement joins TRDV2 to TRDJ1, with 8 bases that match TRDD3. This CDR3 is built from 18 residues. CDR1 is GEAIGNYY and CDR2 is EKD in the germline V gene. The V segment lost 3 bases and the J segment 1 base; nucleotides outside the gene matches: 15. CDR3 in DNA: TGTGCCTGTGACCGATTACTGGGGGCCAAGCCGGCCACCGATAAACTCATCTTT. Protein sequence: CACDRLLGAKPATDKLIF.

The V gene call is TRDV1, and the J gene call is absent; TRDD3 was called by the table and not checked on the DNA. Germline loops: CDR1 TSWWSYY, CDR2 QGS. CDR3 size: 24 residues. CDR3 DNA sequence: TGTGCTCTTGGGGAATCCTTCCTACACCCTACCAACTGGGGGATACGAAGTTGGCTAGATAAACCCATCTTT. This gives the protein CALGESFLHPTNWGIRSWLDKPIF.

In regard to this clone: A much larger clone differs from this one at a single base, so this may be a read error. The chain employs TRDV2 and TRDJ3; TRDD3 matches at 12 bases. TCRdb lists no J gene, so it was determined here by aligning the DNA to germline. Germline V gene lookup returns CDR1 GEAIGNYY and CDR2 EKD. The CDR3 spans 20 residues. Trimming removed 0 bases from V and 0 bases from J; junction bases left unmatched: 5. The CDR3 here is CACDTVLGDTSSWDTRQMFF. The CDR3, as DNA: TGTGCCTGTGACACCGTACTGGGGGATACTAGCTCCTGGGACACCCGACAGATGTTTTTC.

This clone is deemed medium-sized (0.01 to 0.1%). The same CDR3 can be traced to other DNA sequences in this sample. V is TRDV2 and J is TRDJ1; 9 positions match TRDD3. This CDR3 region has 19 residues. J was trimmed by 0 bases and V by 0 bases; bases with no gene match: 13. Germline-derived CDR1 and CDR2 are GEAIGNYY and EKD. CDR3 sequence (DNA): TGTGCCTGTGACACCGTTCATTTTACTGGGGGACCGTACACCGATAAACTCATCTTT. Translated: CACDTVHFTGGPYTDKLIF.

This clone has more than one count but fewer than ten. A much larger clone is a single base away; this may be a read error. Other DNA sequences in this specimen translate into the identical CDR3. The chain has TRDV2 and TRDJ2, with TRDD3 identical over 12 bases. Looked up from germline, CDR1 is GEAIGNYY and CDR2 is EKD. The CDR3 has 14 residues. The CDR3 DNA follows: TGTGCCTGTGACACACTGGGGGATACAGCGCAACTCTTCTTT. Encoded protein: CACDTLGDTAQLFF.

About this clone itself: A single base separates this from a much larger clone, so it may be a read error. The rearrangement joins TRDV2 to TRDJ3, with TRDD3 identical over 8 bases. TCRdb records no J gene; here it was assigned by comparing the DNA to germline. Germline CDR1 and CDR2: GEAIGNYY and EKD. The CDR3 contains 19 residues. The CDR3 DNA sequence: TGTGCCTGTGACACCGTTCTGGGGGACCACTCCCGGGACACCCGACAGATGTTTTTC. Residues: CACDTVLGDHSRDTRQMFF.

Concerning this clone itself: Additional DNA sequences in this sample encode the identical CDR3. The chain combines TRDV2 with TRDJ1; TRDD3 matches 10 bases. The V and J ends lost 2 bases and 0 bases, in that order; junction bases with no gene match: 11. The V gene's germline CDR1 is GEAIGNYY and CDR2 EKD. The CDR3 spans 18 residues. The CDR3, as DNA: TGTGCCTGTGACAACATAACTGGGGGATTCCTAAACACCGATAAACTCATCTTT. Its translation is CACDNITGGFLNTDKLIF.

By share of the sample, this clone is medium-sized (0.01 to 0.1%). The assigned J gene is TRDJ1, but the V gene is uncalled; TRDD3, the table's D call, was not compared with the DNA. This CDR3 has 17 residues. The CDR3 coding sequence is TGTGCTCTTGGGGAACCTCGTACTGGGGGAACCGCCGATAAACTCATCTTT. Translated: CALGEPRTGGTADKLIF.

In this sample, this clone is medium-sized (0.01 to 0.1%). The V gene is TRDV2, the J gene TRDJ2; 8 bases match TRDD3. From germline, CDR1 is GEAIGNYY and CDR2 EKD. This CDR3 is built from 15 residues. The J segment lost 4 bases and the V segment lost 2 bases, leaving 5 bases of the junction unmatched. The DNA of the CDR3 is TGTGCCTGTGACAAATTAGGGGATACGACAGCACAACTCTTCTTT. It translates to CACDKLGDTTAQLFF.

By sample fraction, this clone is medium-sized (0.01 to 0.1%). J is TRDJ1 and V is TRDV2, with 7 bases aligning to TRDD3. Germline V CDR1 and CDR2: GEAIGNYY, EKD. The CDR3 sequence is 16 residues long. The junction had 13 bases not matched to a gene; V was cut back by 2 bases and J by 5 bases. CDR3 DNA sequence: TGTGCCTGTGACATCCTAGGAACCTGGGGGGCAGATAAACTCATCTTT. It yields the protein CACDILGTWGADKLIF.

This clone is labeled as medium-sized (0.01 to 0.1%). This sample includes further DNA sequences coding for the same CDR3. The chain is built from TRDV2 and TRDJ2; 7 nucleotides match TRDD3. CDR1 is GEAIGNYY, CDR2 EKD, per germline. The V segment lost 4 bases and the J segment 7 bases; nucleotides outside the gene matches: 11. The CDR3 has 15 residues. The CDR3 here is CACDLLDTPGAQLFF. CDR3 nucleotide sequence: TGTGCCTGTGATCTATTGGATACGCCAGGAGCACAACTCTTCTTT.

Note on this clone: A much bigger clone sits one base away, suggesting this may be a read error. Other DNA sequences of this sample code for an identical CDR3. The chain couples TRDV2 to TRDJ3; a possible D gene is TRDD3 (5 bases). V was clipped by 1 base and J by 0 bases, with 12 bases between them. Germline-derived CDR1 and CDR2 are GEAIGNYY and EKD. CDR3 length: 18 residues. For the CDR3, the DNA is TGTGCCTGTGACACTGCTGGGATCAGCTCCTGGGACACCCGACAGATGTTTTTC. Residues: CACDTAGISSWDTRQMFF.

This clone was observed a handful of times. The CDR3 nucleotides read TGTGCCTGTGAAGTCTTACTGGGGGGGTACACCGATAAACTCATCTTT. Amino acids: CACEVLLGGYTDKLIF. The gene calls are TRDV2 and TRDJ1; TRDD3 matches at 8 bases. Germline V lookup: CDR1 GEAIGNYY, CDR2 EKD. J lost 0 bases, V lost 4 bases, and 9 bases had no gene match. This CDR3 has 16 amino acids.

The DNA for the CDR3 is TGTGCCTGTGACCCAGTCTCCACCTACGCCGACCTAATTTACGTAGGGATCGACACCGATAAACTCATCTTT. Its protein product is CACDPVSTYADLIYVGIDTDKLIF. The chain couples TRDV2 to TRDJ1; D is tentatively TRDD2 or TRDD3 (5 bases each). Per the germline V gene, CDR1 is GEAIGNYY and CDR2 is EKD. Trimming removed 3 bases at V and 0 bases at J, with 40 bases between. The CDR3 consists of 24 residues.

There are a few counts of this clone. The V gene is TRDV2, the J gene TRDJ3, with D hard to call. In germline, CDR1 is GEAIGNYY, CDR2 EKD. V lost 1 base, J lost 2 bases, and 20 bases lay in between. CDR3 length equals 20 residues. The CDR3 nucleotides are TGTGCCTGTGACACGATCTCTCGCCTCCTGGCGACCTGGGACACCCGACAGATGTTTTTC. This codes for CACDTISRLLATWDTRQMFF.